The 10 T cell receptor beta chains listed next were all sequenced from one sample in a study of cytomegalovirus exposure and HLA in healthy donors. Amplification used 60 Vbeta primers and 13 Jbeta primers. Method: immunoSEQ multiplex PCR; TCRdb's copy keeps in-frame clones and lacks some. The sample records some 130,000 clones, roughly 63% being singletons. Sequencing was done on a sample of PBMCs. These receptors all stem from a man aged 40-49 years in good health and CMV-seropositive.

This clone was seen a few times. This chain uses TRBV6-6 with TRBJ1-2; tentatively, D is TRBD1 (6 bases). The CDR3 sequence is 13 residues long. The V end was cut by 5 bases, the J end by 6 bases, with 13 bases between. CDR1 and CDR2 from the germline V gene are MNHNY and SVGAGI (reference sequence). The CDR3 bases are TGTGCCAGCAGTGCTACAGGGTGGGATGGCTACACCTTC. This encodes CASSATGWDGYTF.

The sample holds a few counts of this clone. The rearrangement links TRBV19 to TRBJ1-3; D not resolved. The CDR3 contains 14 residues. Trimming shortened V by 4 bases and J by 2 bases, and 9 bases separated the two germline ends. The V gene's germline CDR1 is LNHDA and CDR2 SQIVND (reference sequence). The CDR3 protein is CASSTQAAGNTIYF. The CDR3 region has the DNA TGTGCCAGTAGTACCCAGGCAGCTGGAAACACCATATATTTT.

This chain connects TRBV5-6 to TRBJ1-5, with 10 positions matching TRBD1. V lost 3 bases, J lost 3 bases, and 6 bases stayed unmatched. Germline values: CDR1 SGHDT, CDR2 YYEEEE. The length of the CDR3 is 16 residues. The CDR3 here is CASSWGTGALNQPQHF. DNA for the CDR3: TGTGCCAGCAGCTGGGGGACAGGGGCTCTCAATCAGCCCCAGCATTTT.

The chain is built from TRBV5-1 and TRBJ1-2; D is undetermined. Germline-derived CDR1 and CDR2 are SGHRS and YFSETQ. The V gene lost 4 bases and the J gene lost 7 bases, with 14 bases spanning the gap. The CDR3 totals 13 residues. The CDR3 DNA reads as TGCGCCAGCAGCCCAAACACCCAGTTTGGCTACACCTTC. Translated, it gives CASSPNTQFGYTF. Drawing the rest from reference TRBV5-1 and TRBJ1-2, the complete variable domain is KAGVTQTPRYLIKTRGQQVTLSCSPISGHRSVSWYQQTPGQGLQFLFEYFSETQRNKGNFPGRFSGRQFSNSRSEMNVSTLELGDSALYLCASSPNTQFGYTFGSGTRLTVV.

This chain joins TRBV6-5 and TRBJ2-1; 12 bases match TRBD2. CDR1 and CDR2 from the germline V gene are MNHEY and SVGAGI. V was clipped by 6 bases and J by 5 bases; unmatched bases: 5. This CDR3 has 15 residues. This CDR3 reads CASSFGTSGHNEQFF. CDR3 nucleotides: TGTGCCAGCAGCTTCGGGACTAGCGGGCACAATGAGCAGTTCTTC.

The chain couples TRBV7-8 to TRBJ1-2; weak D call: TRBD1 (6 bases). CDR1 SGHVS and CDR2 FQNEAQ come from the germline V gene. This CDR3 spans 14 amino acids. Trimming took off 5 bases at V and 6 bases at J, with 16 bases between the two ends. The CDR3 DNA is TGTGCCAGCAGCATCGACCGGGACATCCATGGCTACACCTTC. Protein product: CASSIDRDIHGYTF.

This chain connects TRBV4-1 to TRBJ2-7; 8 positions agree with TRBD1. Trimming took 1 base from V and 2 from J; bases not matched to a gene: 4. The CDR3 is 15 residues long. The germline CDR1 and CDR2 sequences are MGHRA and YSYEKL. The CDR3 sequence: CASSQVGTGPYEQYF. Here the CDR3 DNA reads TGCGCCAGCAGCCAAGTTGGGACAGGCCCCTACGAGCAGTACTTC.

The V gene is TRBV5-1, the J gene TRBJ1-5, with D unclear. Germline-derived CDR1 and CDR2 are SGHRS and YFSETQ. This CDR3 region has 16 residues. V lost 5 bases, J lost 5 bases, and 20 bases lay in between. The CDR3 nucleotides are TGCGCCAGCAGACCCGACTGGAGAGGGTGGGATCAGCCCCAGCATTTT. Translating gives CASRPDWRGWDQPQHF.

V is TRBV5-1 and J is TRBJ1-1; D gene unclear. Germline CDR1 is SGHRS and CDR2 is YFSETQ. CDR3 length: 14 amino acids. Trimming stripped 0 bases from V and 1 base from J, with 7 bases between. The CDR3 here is CASSLAMWNTEAFF. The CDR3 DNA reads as TGCGCCAGCAGCTTGGCTATGTGGAACACTGAAGCTTTCTTT.

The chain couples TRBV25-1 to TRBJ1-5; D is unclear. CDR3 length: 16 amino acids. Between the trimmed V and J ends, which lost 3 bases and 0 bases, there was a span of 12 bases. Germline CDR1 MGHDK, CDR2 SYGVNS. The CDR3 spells CASSDPAGYSNQPQHF. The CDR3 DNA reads TGTGCCAGCAGTGACCCCGCAGGATATAGCAATCAGCCCCAGCATTTT.